This record looks at one T cell receptor (beta chain) sequence and its context. Per germline, CDR1 SGHNT and CDR2 YYREEE (reference sequence). The junction had 6 bases not matched to a gene; V was cut back by 3 bases and J by 4 bases. The length of the CDR3 is 14 residues. These data come from a study of identifying expanded T cells in peripheral blood. Some clones are missing from TCRdb's copy, which holds only in-frame ones; the method was immunoSEQ multiplex PCR. This table holds about 100,000 clones, approximately 88% found once. No infections or other immune events were documented during collection.

Sequencing was done on a sample of blood. The chain uses TRBV5-4 and TRBJ2-5, with TRBD1 matching over 7 bases. This clonotype originated in a person aged 18 to 70 in good health. The CDR3 DNA sequence: TGTGCCAGCAGCTGGAAAGGGGGCGGAGAGACCCAGTACTTC. Translated: CASSWKGGGETQYF. Combining the CDR3 with reference TRBV5-4 and TRBJ2-5 gives the whole variable domain ETGVTQSPTHLIKTRGQQVTLRCSSQSGHNTVSWYQQALGQGPQFIFQYYREEENGRGNFPPRFSGLQFPNYSSELNVNALELDDSALYLCASSWKGGGETQYFGPGTRLLVL.